This entry describes one TCR beta chain. Its antigen is as yet unknown. 5'RACE template switching added a universal primer site and UMIs to TCR cDNA. From the 5' RACE reads, TCRdb called clonotypes with MiXCR, one entry per CDR3 protein. The table includes hundreds of thousands of distinct CDR3 sequences, approximately 18% detected once. This specimen comes from a study of T cells after yellow fever vaccination. General study results and limits: Clones from primary vaccination mostly reappeared after the booster (roughly 95% CD4, 88% CD8). Weaker in magnitude, the secondary response showed a faster peak on day 5 versus 15.

Trimming shortened V by 7 bases and J by 5 bases, and 7 bases separated the two germline ends. CDR3 length: 11 amino acids. CDR1 and CDR2 from the germline V gene are SGHTA and FQGNSA. The input for sequencing was PBMCs, taken before the yellow fever booster vaccination. The sequence was collected from a man aged 18 to 29 who received the YFV17D yellow fever vaccine. The chain uses TRBV7-2 and TRBJ2-3; D is unresolved. CDR3 sequence: CASTERDTQYF. The CDR3 region has the DNA TGTGCCAGCACCGAGAGAGATACGCAGTATTTT.